Following are 12 T cell receptor beta chains from one sample sequenced in a study of T cell repertoires in cytomegalovirus infection. These receptors have no known antigen. TCRdb fed the reads into MiXCR, producing one record per CDR3 protein. The table lists 650,000 to 900,000 distinct CDR3 sequences, almost 30% of them singletons, with around 13% in the top ten. This specimen was cultured CD8+ T cells from PBMCs, taken from culture after CMV antigen stimulation. The receptors stem from a human donor in good health (CMV status not recorded). Some clones in this sample may be carry-over from other donors' samples.

This chain uses TRBV10-2 with TRBJ2-5; D may match TRBD1 or TRBD2 (6 bases each). The germline CDR1 and CDR2 sequences are WSHSY and SAAADI. CDR3 size: 14 residues. Between the trimmed V and J ends, which lost 4 bases and 5 bases, there was a span of 14 bases. The CDR3 sequence is CASSVGGPAETQYF. The CDR3 region has the DNA TGCGCCAGCAGTGTTGGGGGGCCAGCGGAGACCCAGTACTTC.

The chain is built from TRBV7-9 and TRBJ2-7; 12 positions agree with TRBD2. Germline CDR1 SEHNR, CDR2 FQNEAQ (reference sequence). Losses at the gene ends were 6 bases for V and 0 bases for J; bases not matched to a gene: 9. This CDR3 has 17 residues. CDR3 sequence reads: CASSTTSGGPSSYEQYF. The CDR3 coding sequence is TGTGCCAGCAGTACGACTAGCGGGGGCCCTAGCTCCTACGAGCAGTACTTC. The full variable domain, its missing parts supplied by reference TRBV7-9 and TRBJ2-7, is DTGVSQNPRHKITKRGQNVTFRCDPISEHNRLYWYRQTLGQGPEFLTYFQNEAQLEKSRLLSDRFSAERPKGSFSTLEIQRTEQGDSAMYLCASSTTSGGPSSYEQYFGPGTRLTVT.

The rearrangement joins TRBV19 to TRBJ2-3; TRBD1 or TRBD2 may be the D gene (5 bases each). Germline V gene sequence: CDR1 LNHDA, CDR2 SQIVND (reference sequence). CDR3 length: 14 amino acids. V lost 9 bases and J lost 5, with 18 bases in between. CDR3 sequence (DNA): TGTGCCAGCGGACTGGGGACCCGGGGAGATACGCAGTATTTT. Translation: CASGLGTRGDTQYF.

This clonotype has a count of ten or more. V and J are TRBV4-3 and TRBJ1-1; D is unclear. CDR3 length equals 16 residues. The V end was cut by 2 bases, the J end by 3 bases, with 16 bases between. Per germline, CDR1 LGHNA and CDR2 YSLEER. DNA of the CDR3: TGCGCCAGCAGCCAAATGGGCGCAGGAGCCGACACTGAAGCTTTCTTT. The encoded protein is CASSQMGAGADTEAFF.

The chain combines TRBV19 with TRBJ1-1; 9 bases fit TRBD1. The CDR3 sequence is 13 residues long. Germline V lookup: CDR1 LNHDA, CDR2 SQIVND (reference sequence). With V trimmed by 8 bases and J by 3 bases, 4 bases remained unmatched. In DNA form, the CDR3 reads TGTGCCAGTCGGGACAGGGACTACACTGAAGCTTTCTTT. It codes for CASRDRDYTEAFF.

This clonotype was observed a few times. The chain recombines TRBV12-3 or TRBV12-4 with TRBJ1-2; no clear D. V was shortened by 6 bases and J by 0 bases, with 14 bases between the two germline ends. The CDR3 has 15 residues. The CDR3 bases are TGTGCCAGCAGCCCGACCCCGGGGACTAACTATGGCTACACCTTC. It yields the protein CASSPTPGTNYGYTF.

The table lists this clonotype with a few counts. J is TRBJ2-5 and V is TRBV6-5, with D perhaps TRBD2 (5 bases). Germline loops: CDR1 MNHEY, CDR2 SVGAGI. The CDR3 length is 13 residues. Trimming removed 5 bases at V and 4 bases at J, with 11 bases between. CDR3 nucleotide sequence: TGTGCCAGCAGTCCGACCGGGGTAGAGACCCAGTACTTC. It encodes CASSPTGVETQYF.

V and J are TRBV6-2 or TRBV6-3 and TRBJ1-2; 7 bases match TRBD1. This CDR3 contains 16 residues. J lost 1 base, V lost 0 bases, and 5 bases had no gene match. Germline V gene lookup returns CDR1 MNHEY and CDR2 SVGEGT. The DNA of the CDR3 is TGTGCCAGCAGTTACTCCGGGACAGCCGTTAACTATGGCTACACCTTC. Encoded protein: CASSYSGTAVNYGYTF.

In this sample, this clonotype turned up a few times. The chain combines TRBV7-2 with TRBJ2-1; D is undetermined. Trimming pared 2 bases from V and 0 bases from J, leaving 8 bases between. Germline V lookup: CDR1 SGHTA, CDR2 FQGNSA. This CDR3 comprises 15 residues. CDR3 region: CASSLIVGSYNEQFF. In nucleotides, the CDR3 is TGTGCCAGCAGCTTAATAGTAGGCTCCTACAATGAGCAGTTCTTC. Based on the CDR3 plus reference TRBV7-2 and TRBJ2-1, the full variable domain is GAGVSQSPSNKVTEKGKDVELRCDPISGHTALYWYRQSLGQGLEFLIYFQGNSAPDKSGLPSDRFSAERTGGSVSTLTIQRTQQEDSAVYLCASSLIVGSYNEQFFGPGTRLTVL.

This rearrangement joins TRBV6-2 or TRBV6-3 to TRBJ2-5; 8 bases match TRBD1. From germline, CDR1 is MNHEY and CDR2 SVGEGT. This CDR3 comprises 16 residues. J was trimmed by 1 base and V by 6 bases; bases with no gene match: 10. The CDR3 loop is CASSSLDRALQETQYF. DNA for the CDR3: TGTGCCAGCAGCTCCTTGGACAGGGCCCTCCAAGAGACCCAGTACTTC.

This clonotype was seen more than once but under ten times. The rearrangement joins TRBV7-9 to TRBJ2-3; unclear D gene. The CDR3 extends over 15 amino acids. Trimming removed 5 bases from V and 4 bases from J, with 16 bases in between. Germline CDR1 and CDR2: SEHNR and FQNEAQ (reference sequence). The CDR3 reads CASSPSGRPADTQYF. CDR3 sequence (DNA): TGTGCCAGCAGCCCTTCGGGCCGACCAGCAGATACGCAGTATTTT.

J is TRBJ1-2 and V is TRBV9; 10 nucleotides line up with TRBD1. The V gene end was trimmed by 3 bases and the J gene end by 8 bases; junction bases not matched to a gene: 10. CDR3 length: 15 amino acids. In germline, CDR1 is SGDLS, CDR2 YYNGEE. CDR3: CASSGGTGAPLGYTF. In nucleotides, the CDR3 is TGTGCCAGCAGCGGAGGGACAGGGGCTCCCCTAGGCTACACCTTC.